This TCR beta chain was captured in a study of T cells after somatic rescue of genetic block. Trimming cost V 3 bases and J 1 base, with 6 bases left between them. In germline, CDR1 is KGHSH, CDR2 LQKENI. The CDR3 runs 14 residues. TCRdb's copy holds only in-frame clones and misses some; the assay was immunoSEQ multiplex PCR. The repertoire consists of tens of thousands of clones, with around 90% occurring once and the leading ten covering 2.8%. The material sequenced was peripheral blood mononuclear cells (PBMCs). This chain joins TRBV18 and TRBJ2-2; tentative D call: TRBD1 (5 bases). The receptor's source is a young man. The CDR3: CASSPQGNTGELFF. CDR3 bases: TGTGCCAGCTCACCTCAGGGGAACACCGGGGAGCTGTTTTTT.